A single sample gave rise to the 9 T cell receptor beta chains below, sequenced in a study of cytomegalovirus exposure and HLA in healthy donors. With 60 Vbeta and 13 Jbeta primers, the PCR was carried out. Measured with immunoSEQ multiplex PCR; TCRdb has only the in-frame clones, and not every one. The table shows around 200,000 clones, with 77% occurring only once. Sequencing was carried out using PBMCs. The receptors originated from a woman aged 60 to 75 in good health and CMV-seropositive.

This clone was picked up a small number of times. V and J are TRBV7-6 and TRBJ2-1; weak D call: TRBD1 (5 bases). Germline loops: CDR1 SGHVS, CDR2 FNYEAQ. With 8 bases removed from V and 5 bases from J, the gap between germline ends came to 19 bases. The CDR3 has 15 amino acids. CDR3 nucleotide sequence: TGTGCCAGCGCACCCAGGGTTAGGAGCGACAATGAGCAGTTCTTC. The encoded protein is CASAPRVRSDNEQFF.

The chain joins TRBV6-5 to TRBJ1-6; D gene uncertain. Germline CDR1 MNHEY, CDR2 SVGAGI. The CDR3 consists of 13 residues. Trimming shortened V by 5 bases and J by 7 bases, and 9 bases separated the two germline ends. CDR3: CASSRDRNSPLHF. Here the CDR3 DNA reads TGTGCCAGCAGTCGCGATCGGAATTCACCCCTCCACTTT.

The chain has TRBV28 and TRBJ1-5, with 7 bases that match TRBD1. The CDR3 is made up of 15 amino acids. V lost 11 bases to trimming and J lost 0 bases; unmatched junction nucleotides: 10. Germline CDR1 MDHEN, CDR2 SYDVKM. The chain's CDR3 is CASLGTDYSNQPQHF. The CDR3 coding sequence is TGTGCCTCTCTGGGGACAGATTATAGCAATCAGCCCCAGCATTTT.

This clone was recorded a few times. DNA of the CDR3: TGTGCCACCAGCACCGGACAGGGATGGGAAAAACTGTTTTTT. Amino acid sequence: CATSTGQGWEKLFF. V is TRBV15 and J is TRBJ1-4; 8 nucleotides line up with TRBD1. Trimming removed 4 bases from V and 8 bases from J; junction bases left unmatched: 6. The CDR3 totals 14 residues. CDR1 is LNHNV and CDR2 is YYDKDF in the germline V gene (reference sequence).

This clone was counted between two and nine times. This CDR3 reads CASSVETGGAETQYF. The CDR3 coding sequence is TGTGCCAGCAGCGTAGAGACAGGGGGCGCGGAGACCCAGTACTTC. This chain uses TRBV9 with TRBJ2-5, with TRBD1 identical over 10 bases. The germline gives CDR1 SGDLS, CDR2 YYNGEE. V was clipped by 0 bases and J by 5 bases; unmatched bases: 4. There are 15 residues in the CDR3. Full variable domain (remainder filled in from reference TRBV9 and TRBJ2-5): DSGVTQTPKHLITATGQRVTLRCSPRSGDLSVYWYQQSLDQGLQFLIQYYNGEERAKGNILERFSAQQFPDLHSELNLSSLELGDSALYFCASSVETGGAETQYFGPGTRLLVL.

The chain recombines TRBV6-1 with TRBJ1-2; a possible D gene is TRBD1 (5 bases). The CDR3 has 13 amino acids. Germline V gene sequence: CDR1 MNHNS, CDR2 SASEGT. V lost 2 bases, J lost 5 bases, and 9 bases lay in between. CDR3 nucleotides: TGTGCCAGCAGTGAATTGGGGCGGTATGGCTACACCTTC. Protein sequence: CASSELGRYGYTF.

The chain has TRBV18 and TRBJ1-1, with 9 bases identical to TRBD1. This CDR3 has 16 residues. CDR1 is KGHSH and CDR2 is LQKENI in the germline V gene. Germline trimming cut 0 bases from V and 4 bases from J; bases unmatched to any gene: 6. The CDR3 DNA sequence: TGTGCCAGCTCACCACCTACAGGGGGCGTTGGCACTGAAGCTTTCTTT. It yields the protein CASSPPTGGVGTEAFF.

V is TRBV7-2 and J is TRBJ1-4; 10 bases match TRBD1. There are 14 residues in the CDR3. Germline CDR1 is SGHTA and CDR2 is FQGNSA. The ends lost 4 bases at V and 8 bases at J; junction bases unmatched: 4. CDR3 nucleotides: TGTGCCAGCAGCTGGGGACAGGGGAACGAAAAACTGTTTTTT. Translated: CASSWGQGNEKLFF.

Turning to this clone: One end of the junction fails to match germline, which may point to a read error. The chain links TRBV2 to TRBJ2-5; a possible D gene is TRBD2 (7 bases). The CDR3 extends over 14 amino acids. CDR1 SNHLY and CDR2 FYNNEI come from the germline V gene. In DNA form, the CDR3 reads TGTGCCAGCAGCGAAGGGGGGGGTCTAGAGACCCAGTACTTC. Its translation is CASSEGGGLETQYF.